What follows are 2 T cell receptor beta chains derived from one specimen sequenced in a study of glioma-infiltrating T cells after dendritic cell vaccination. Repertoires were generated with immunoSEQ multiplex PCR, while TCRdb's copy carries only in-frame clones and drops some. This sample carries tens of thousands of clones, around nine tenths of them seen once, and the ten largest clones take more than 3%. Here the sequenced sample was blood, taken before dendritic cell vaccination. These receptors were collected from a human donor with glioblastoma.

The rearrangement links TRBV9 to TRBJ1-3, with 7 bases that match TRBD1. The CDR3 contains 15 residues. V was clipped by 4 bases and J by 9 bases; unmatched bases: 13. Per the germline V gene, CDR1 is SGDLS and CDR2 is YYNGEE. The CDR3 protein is CASSPRTGVGATIYF. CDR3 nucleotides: TGTGCCAGCAGCCCGAGGACAGGAGTTGGGGCCACCATATATTTT. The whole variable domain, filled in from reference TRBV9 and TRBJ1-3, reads DSGVTQTPKHLITATGQRVTLRCSPRSGDLSVYWYQQSLDQGLQFLIQYYNGEERAKGNILERFSAQQFPDLHSELNLSSLELGDSALYFCASSPRTGVGATIYFGEGSWLTVV.

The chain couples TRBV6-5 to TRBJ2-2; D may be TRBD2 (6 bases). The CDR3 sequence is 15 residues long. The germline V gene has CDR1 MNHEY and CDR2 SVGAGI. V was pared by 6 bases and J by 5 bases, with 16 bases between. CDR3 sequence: CASRARGLLTGELFF. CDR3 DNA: TGTGCCAGCAGGGCCCGGGGACTTTTAACCGGGGAGCTGTTTTTT.